The T cell receptor beta chain under discussion was sequenced for a study of identifying expanded T cells in peripheral blood. Collection occurred without any documented infections or immune events in donors. Germline CDR1 MDHEN, CDR2 SYDVKM. V lost 3 bases and J 2 bases, leaving 8 bases between the germline ends. This CDR3 region has 13 residues. Sequencing used immunoSEQ multiplex PCR; TCRdb keeps in-frame clones, though not all of them. This sample carries about 81,000 clones, less than 90% of them seen once, and the ten largest clones take around a fifth. Broader study findings: Variance in clone template counts between two-week samples significantly increased with total template count across all healthy donors.

This clone has a single count. Its antigen is unidentified. The source is a person aged 18 to 70 in good health. The chain uses TRBV28 and TRBJ2-7; possibly TRBD2 for D (6 bases). Sample: blood. This CDR3 is CASSFGGTYEQYF. The DNA for the CDR3 is TGTGCCAGCAGTTTTGGGGGGACCTACGAGCAGTACTTC.